These 27 T cell receptor beta chains were sequenced from one sample in a study of T cells in Graves' hyperthyroidism and ophthalmopathy (dated by TCRdb to the late 2010s). The library was prepared using multiplex PCR. TCRdb records Illumina HiSeq 2000 as the sequencer. The TCR beta CDR3 regions were amplified from the RNA transcripts. The TCR CDR3 was subjected to a first round of RT-PCR using the HTBI primer set and the Qiagen OneStep RT-PCR kit. TCRdb reran the public reads through fastp at Q25 and MiXCR, keeping productive beta chains. Every distinct CDR3 protein forms one entry, paired with its most common genes and DNA. The sample table lists roughly 600,000 distinct CDR3 sequences, 14% of them with a count of one. Roughly an eighth of the sample comes from the top ten. Sequenced: blood. The receptors derive from a woman aged 45-60 years with Graves' ophthalmopathy.

This clonotype was counted at least ten times. The chain uses TRBV20-1 and TRBJ1-5, with D hard to call. This CDR3 comprises 13 residues. Germline CDR1 and CDR2: DFQATT and SNEGSKA (reference sequence). V was clipped by 0 bases and J by 4 bases, with 7 bases between them. The CDR3 DNA reads TGCAGTGCTAGAGATGAAAGTAATCAGCCCCAGCATTTT. This translates into CSARDESNQPQHF.

This clonotype has a count of ten or more. V and J are TRBV7-6 and TRBJ2-5; 11 bases align to TRBD2. The junction had 10 bases not matched to a gene; V was cut back by 3 bases and J by 7 bases. The CDR3 is 16 amino acids. CDR1 and CDR2 (germline): SGHVS, FNYEAQ. CDR3: CASSLTSGNGVGTQYF. For the CDR3, the DNA is TGTGCCAGCAGCTTGACTAGCGGGAATGGGGTGGGGACCCAGTACTTC.

Ten or more counts support this clonotype. This sequence joins TRBV20-1 and TRBJ2-2, with D tentatively TRBD1 (7 bases). Per germline, CDR1 DFQATT and CDR2 SNEGSKA (reference sequence). Trimming cost V 3 bases and J 8 bases, with 22 bases left between them. The CDR3 covers 16 residues. CDR3 nucleotide sequence: TGCAGTGCTAGCCGCCGGGACAGAGGGACTGATGGGGAGCTGTTTTTT. Residues: CSASRRDRGTDGELFF.

This clonotype was observed many times. V and J are TRBV11-2 and TRBJ2-1; D possibly uses TRBD1 or TRBD2 (5 bases each). The CDR3 extends over 15 amino acids. Between the trimmed V and J ends, which lost 7 bases and 6 bases, there was a span of 19 bases. Germline V gene lookup returns CDR1 SGHAT and CDR2 FQNNGV. CDR3 sequence (DNA): TGTGCCAGCACCCCGGGACCACATGTGCCCAATGAGCAGTTCTTC. Amino acids: CASTPGPHVPNEQFF. Full variable domain (outside the CDR3, taken from reference TRBV11-2 and TRBJ2-1): EAGVAQSPRYKIIEKRQSVAFWCNPISGHATLYWYQQILGQGPKLLIQFQNNGVVDDSQLPKDRFSAERLKGVDSTLKIQPAKLEDSAVYLCASTPGPHVPNEQFFGPGTRLTVL.

This clonotype has a count of ten or more. The rearrangement links TRBV7-2 to TRBJ2-3; 8 bases are shared with TRBD2. Trimming cost V 3 bases and J 3 bases; bases outside gene matches: 5. Germline V gene lookup returns CDR1 SGHTA and CDR2 FQGNSA. This CDR3 is 15 amino acids long. CDR3 sequence (DNA): TGTGCCAGCAGCTTTAATAGCGGGAATACAGATACGCAGTATTTT. Encoded protein: CASSFNSGNTDTQYF. The full variable domain, in which reference TRBV7-2 and TRBJ2-3 provide the parts outside the CDR3, is GAGVSQSPSNKVTEKGKDVELRCDPISGHTALYWYRQSLGQGLEFLIYFQGNSAPDKSGLPSDRFSAERTGGSVSTLTIQRTQQEDSAVYLCASSFNSGNTDTQYFGPGTRLTVL.

V is TRBV5-1 and J is TRBJ2-1, with 7 bases that match TRBD2. The CDR3 is 16 amino acids. With 5 bases clipped from V and 12 bases from J, the junction kept 20 bases outside the gene matches. CDR1 is SGHRS and CDR2 is YFSETQ in the germline V gene. DNA of the CDR3: TGCGCCAGCAGTCCTATTCCTAGCGGAACAGGCGGAGTGCAGTTCTTC. It specifies CASSPIPSGTGGVQFF.

At least ten counts were recorded for this clonotype. The rearrangement links TRBV27 to TRBJ1-2, with D uncertain. The V gene's germline CDR1 is MNHEY and CDR2 SMNVEV (reference sequence). Trimming took 5 bases from V and 1 from J, leaving 11 bases between them. The CDR3 is 14 residues long. CDR3 in amino acids: CASSGTAYNYGYTF. In nucleotides, the CDR3 is TGTGCCAGCAGTGGAACTGCTTATAACTATGGCTACACCTTC.

In its sample, this clonotype was seen many times. The CDR3 reads CASSSIGSTYEQYF. DNA for the CDR3: TGTGCCAGCAGCAGCATCGGGAGTACCTACGAGCAGTACTTC. This rearrangement joins TRBV9 to TRBJ2-7; maybe TRBD2 (6 bases). The germline gives CDR1 SGDLS, CDR2 YYNGEE. Deletions cut 4 bases from V and 2 bases from J, with 13 bases between. The CDR3 has 14 residues.

This clonotype was seen a few times. The chain is built from TRBV5-1 and TRBJ2-5, with 13 positions matching TRBD2. Trimming cost V 2 bases and J 4 bases; bases outside gene matches: 5. The CDR3 spans 16 residues. The V gene's germline CDR1 is SGHRS and CDR2 YFSETQ. CDR3 nucleotide sequence: TGCGCCAGCAGCTTAAGGACTAGCGGGAGAGGAGAGACCCAGTACTTC. This sequence encodes CASSLRTSGRGETQYF.

The gene calls are TRBV5-1 and TRBJ2-2; TRBD1 or TRBD2 may be the D gene (5 bases each). Looked up from germline, CDR1 is SGHRS and CDR2 is YFSETQ. The V and J ends lost 0 bases and 0 bases respectively, with 15 bases between them. The CDR3 covers 18 residues. The CDR3 loop is CASSLEGPRFANTGELFF. The CDR3 nucleotides are TGCGCCAGCAGCTTGGAGGGACCCCGCTTCGCGAACACCGGGGAGCTGTTTTTT.

This clonotype was counted at least ten times. The chain combines TRBV9 with TRBJ1-2, with 9 bases identical to TRBD1. Trimming removed 4 bases from V and 3 bases from J; junction bases left unmatched: 4. There are 14 residues in the CDR3. CDR1 SGDLS and CDR2 YYNGEE come from the germline V gene. The chain's CDR3 is CASSRQGDHYGYTF. The CDR3 nucleotides read TGTGCCAGCAGCAGACAGGGGGATCACTATGGCTACACCTTC.

With regard to this clonotype: A read error may be the cause here, since a much bigger clone is one base away. This sequence joins TRBV6-5 and TRBJ2-7; TRBD1 matches at 9 bases. This CDR3 spans 14 amino acids. Germline loops: CDR1 MNHEY, CDR2 SVGAGI. V lost 7 bases and J lost 3; bases outside the gene matches: 7. DNA of the CDR3: TGTGCCAGCAATTGGGGACAGGGTTACTACGAGCAGTACTTC. Protein product: CASNWGQGYYEQYF.

The table lists this clonotype with a few counts. It may be a read error: a sequence one base away is much more abundant. The chain carries TRBV20-1 and TRBJ2-5, with D perhaps given as TRBD1 or TRBD2 (5 bases each). Germline CDR1 reads DFQATT; CDR2 reads SNEGSKA (reference sequence). The CDR3 totals 12 residues. This CDR3 is CSAPGTQETRYF. DNA of the CDR3: TGCAGTGCACCCGGGACCCAAGAGACCCGGTACTTC.

This rearrangement joins TRBV5-1 to TRBJ1-2; D perhaps matches TRBD1 (6 bases). The CDR3 length is 15 residues. V gave up 4 bases and J gave up 0 bases, with 13 bases separating them. Germline-derived CDR1 and CDR2 are SGHRS and YFSETQ. The CDR3 DNA reads TGCGCCAGCAGCGACCAAACAGGGTCTAACTATGGCTACACCTTC. It yields the protein CASSDQTGSNYGYTF.

This clonotype was observed at least ten times. The rearrangement uses TRBV7-3 and TRBJ1-1; no clear D. Between the trimmed V and J ends, which lost 5 bases and 1 base, there was a span of 8 bases. Germline V gene lookup returns CDR1 SGHTA and CDR2 FQGTGA. The CDR3 is made up of 13 amino acids. In DNA form, the CDR3 reads TGTGCCAGCAGCCTACAGCCGAACACTGAAGCTTTCTTT. It codes for CASSLQPNTEAFF.

This clonotype was counted at least ten times. The chain combines TRBV30 with TRBJ1-3; D remains ambiguous. The CDR3 loop spans 13 amino acids. The ends were cut back, 1 base at V and 3 bases at J, with 7 bases in the middle. The germline V gene encodes CDR1 GTSNPN and CDR2 SVGIG (reference sequence). DNA of the CDR3: TGTGCCTGGAGTGAGGCTTTTGGAAACACCATATATTTT. Amino acids: CAWSEAFGNTIYF.

This clonotype showed up many times. The J gene is TRBJ1-1, the V gene TRBV6-2 or TRBV6-3; a possible D gene is TRBD1 (6 bases). This CDR3 spans 14 amino acids. V was clipped by 6 bases and J by 1 base, with 12 bases between them. Germline V CDR1 and CDR2: MNHEY, SVGEGT. CDR3 sequence: CASRTGTKNTEAFF. The DNA for the CDR3 is TGTGCCAGCAGAACCGGGACAAAGAACACTGAAGCTTTCTTT.

V is TRBV20-1 and J is TRBJ2-7; 7 bases match TRBD2. CDR1 is DFQATT, CDR2 SNEGSKA, per germline (reference sequence). V lost 0 bases and J lost 3; bases outside the gene matches: 5. The CDR3 extends over 14 amino acids. The CDR3 nucleotides are TGCAGTGCTAGAGATTCAGGGAGGGACTACGAGCAGTACTTC. Translating gives CSARDSGRDYEQYF.

In its sample, this clonotype was seen many times. This rearrangement joins TRBV4-1 to TRBJ2-1; D unclear. Germline V CDR1 and CDR2: MGHRA, YSYEKL. The V end lost 4 bases, the J end lost 8 bases, and 9 bases lay between the germline ends. The CDR3 totals 12 residues. The CDR3 DNA reads as TGCGCCAGCAGCCGCTTTGGGGATGAGCAGTTCTTC. Protein: CASSRFGDEQFF.

This clonotype came up a few times. The J gene is TRBJ1-1, the V gene TRBV7-9, with D unresolved. Between the trimmed V and J ends, which lost 1 base and 0 bases, there was a span of 15 bases. The CDR3 runs 17 residues. Looked up from germline, CDR1 is SEHNR and CDR2 is FQNEAQ (reference sequence). Written as DNA, the CDR3 is TGTGCCAGCAGCTTAGTAGTCAGCTTGCCGATGAACACTGAAGCTTTCTTT. This codes for CASSLVVSLPMNTEAFF.

This clonotype occurred many times. This chain joins TRBV2 and TRBJ1-3; D ambiguous. This CDR3 has 11 residues. Germline V gene lookup returns CDR1 SNHLY and CDR2 FYNNEI. V shed 10 bases and J shed 0 bases, with 4 bases lying between them. The CDR3 sequence: CATISGNTIYF. Here the CDR3 DNA reads TGTGCCACCATCTCTGGAAACACCATATATTTT.

This clonotype was counted many times. The chain employs TRBV5-1 and TRBJ2-3, with 12 bases matching TRBD1. Per the germline V gene, CDR1 is SGHRS and CDR2 is YFSETQ. J gave up 4 bases and V 4 bases, and 7 bases lay outside the gene matches. The CDR3 has 16 amino acids. This CDR3 reads CASSEGTGGTADTQYF. The CDR3 DNA follows: TGCGCCAGCAGCGAGGGGACAGGGGGCACCGCAGATACGCAGTATTTT.

This clonotype came up many times. V is TRBV20-1 and J is TRBJ1-5, with no clear D. Germline V CDR1 and CDR2: DFQATT, SNEGSKA (reference sequence). Trimming left V 0 bases short and J 0 bases short, with 6 bases between. This CDR3 comprises 14 residues. Here the CDR3 reads CSARDGLSNQPQHF. The CDR3 coding sequence is TGCAGTGCTAGAGATGGCCTTAGCAATCAGCCCCAGCATTTT.

This clonotype showed up many times. CDR3 in DNA: TGTGCCAGCAGTTCCCGGACTAGTTTTGCAGATACGCAGTATTTT. Protein sequence: CASSSRTSFADTQYF. The V gene is TRBV28, the J gene TRBJ2-3; 7 positions match TRBD2. In germline, CDR1 is MDHEN, CDR2 SYDVKM. CDR3 length equals 15 residues. V lost 4 bases to trimming and J lost 4 bases; unmatched junction nucleotides: 8.

V gene TRBV20-1 combines with J gene TRBJ2-5; D may be TRBD1 (5 bases). Trimming stripped 1 base from V and 1 base from J, with 13 bases between. This CDR3 region has 15 residues. Looked up from germline, CDR1 is DFQATT and CDR2 is SNEGSKA (reference sequence). The CDR3, as DNA: TGCAGTGCTAGAGTCCCAGGGAAAGTCCAAGAGACCCAGTACTTC. Protein sequence: CSARVPGKVQETQYF.

This sequence joins TRBV5-1 and TRBJ2-1; the match to TRBD2 covers 14 bases. CDR1 and CDR2 (germline): SGHRS, YFSETQ. After removal of 2 bases from V and 9 bases from J, the junction contained 7 bases not matched to a gene. The CDR3 consists of 16 residues. This CDR3 reads CASSFGLAGGRTEQFF. In nucleotides, the CDR3 is TGCGCCAGCAGCTTTGGACTAGCGGGAGGACGTACTGAGCAGTTCTTC.

The genes are TRBV6-1 and TRBJ2-5, with D possibly TRBD2 on 6 matching bases. Trimming removed 6 bases at V and 12 bases at J, with 17 bases between. Germline CDR1 and CDR2: MNHNS and SASEGT. The CDR3 runs to 12 residues. CDR3 nucleotides: TGTGCCAGCAGCCCCGAGCGACTAGGCGAGTACTTC. Its protein product is CASSPERLGEYF.